The sample holds a few counts of the clone carrying this TCR beta chain. Its antigen is currently unknown. The data were taken from a study of T cell responses to AZD1222 COVID-19 vaccine. Study-wide points: Reportedly, nearly half of unique spike TCRs recognized epitopes outside B.1.351/B.1.1.7 mutations. Repertoires were sampled only after the peak T cell response. Spike-specific TCR breadth and depth went up after people got two AZD1222 doses. Donors in the cohort were predominantly white British and more often female, and clonal diversity was possibly underestimated.

Per the germline V gene, CDR1 is MNHEY and CDR2 is SVGAGI. After removal of 5 bases from V and 7 bases from J, the junction contained 11 bases not matched to a gene. The CDR3 is 15 amino acids. Generated by immunoSEQ multiplex PCR, the TCRdb table keeps only in-frame clones and is missing some. The sample has 90,000 to 100,000 clones, roughly 91% seen once; the top ten hold 3.7%. The rearrangement links TRBV6-5 to TRBJ1-2; 9 bases match TRBD1. This clonotype was obtained from an adult in good health. This material consisted of peripheral blood, taken on day 0 of AZD1222 vaccination. This CDR3 is CASSHPWDRVVGYTF. CDR3 coding DNA: TGTGCCAGCAGTCACCCCTGGGACAGGGTAGTTGGCTACACCTTC.